This entry lists 12 T cell receptor beta chains sequenced from one sample in a study of shared clonotypes between healthy human individuals. Clones were read by immunoSEQ multiplex PCR, and TCRdb kept only the in-frame ones, dropping some. The profile covers some 1,600,000 clones, with 95% to 99% appearing a single time and roughly 0.4% taken by the ten largest. Sequenced input: naive CD4+ T cells sorted from blood. Subset described: CD45RA+ positively selected. The receptors derive from a man aged 25-40 years in good health.

The chain combines TRBV5-1 with TRBJ2-5; 7 bases match TRBD2. Trimming took 0 bases from V and 2 from J; bases not matched to a gene: 4. This CDR3 contains 15 residues. Germline V gene data show CDR1 as SGHRS and CDR2 as YFSETQ. CDR3 loop: CASSLVGGSQETQYF. CDR3 sequence (DNA): TGCGCCAGCAGCTTGGTGGGCGGGAGTCAAGAGACCCAGTACTTC.

In its sample, this clone was seen a few times. This sample includes further DNA sequences coding for the same CDR3. The chain couples TRBV28 to TRBJ2-2; TRBD1 agrees at 7 bases. The V gene end was trimmed by 3 bases and the J gene end by 5 bases; junction bases not matched to a gene: 0. The CDR3 sequence is 13 residues long. The V gene's germline CDR1 is MDHEN and CDR2 SYDVKM. The CDR3 spells CASSLTGTGELFF. DNA for the CDR3: TGTGCCAGCAGTTTGACAGGGACCGGGGAGCTGTTTTTT.

The genes are TRBV5-1 and TRBJ2-1, with 10 bases aligning to TRBD2. In germline, CDR1 is SGHRS, CDR2 YFSETQ. CDR3 size: 16 residues. V shed 4 bases, J shed 5 bases, and the junction held 9 bases outside the gene matches. In DNA, the CDR3 is TGCGCCAGCAGCACGATAGCGGGAGGACTAAACAATGAGCAGTTCTTC. Protein product: CASSTIAGGLNNEQFF.

CDR3 DNA sequence: TGTGCCAGCTCGATGGACAGGACCGTAGTCTCCACTGAAGCTTTCTTT. This gives the protein CASSMDRTVVSTEAFF. The rearrangement links TRBV18 to TRBJ1-1; 7 bases match TRBD1. The CDR3 runs 16 residues. Trimming took 6 bases from V and 4 from J; bases not matched to a gene: 14. Germline lookup yields CDR1 KGHSH and CDR2 LQKENI.

This clone was seen just once. The chain links TRBV9 to TRBJ1-1; D is perhaps TRBD1 (5 bases). Deletions cut 0 bases from V and 0 bases from J, with 9 bases between. The CDR3 extends over 15 amino acids. CDR1 and CDR2 (germline): SGDLS, YYNGEE. The CDR3: CASSVGRAMNTEAFF. The CDR3 DNA reads TGTGCCAGCAGCGTAGGCAGGGCCATGAACACTGAAGCTTTCTTT.

V usage is TRBV6-5 and J usage is TRBJ1-5; D gene unclear. Trimming removed 0 bases at V and 7 bases at J, with 10 bases between. The germline V gene encodes CDR1 MNHEY and CDR2 SVGAGI. There are 14 residues in the CDR3. The CDR3 bases are TGTGCCAGCAGTTACTCGATGACGGTCCAGCCCCAGCATTTT. Translation: CASSYSMTVQPQHF.

Regarding this clone: Other DNA sequences in this specimen translate into the identical CDR3. J is TRBJ2-5 and V is TRBV19, with a tentative D call TRBD2 (6 bases). Looked up from germline, CDR1 is LNHDA and CDR2 is SQIVND (reference sequence). V gave up 1 base and J gave up 5 bases, with 8 bases separating them. CDR3 size: 13 residues. CDR3 bases: TGTGCCAGTAGTATAGGAGGAGGGGAGACCCAGTACTTC. Its protein product is CASSIGGGETQYF.

This chain connects TRBV18 to TRBJ2-7; D is possibly TRBD1 (6 bases). Germline assignment: CDR1 KGHSH and CDR2 LQKENI. Between the trimmed V and J ends, which lost 4 bases and 1 base, there was a span of 14 bases. This CDR3 has 15 amino acids. The CDR3 sequence is CASSHGTKRSYEQYF. In DNA form, the CDR3 reads TGTGCCAGCTCACACGGGACAAAGCGGTCCTACGAGCAGTACTTC.

The rearrangement uses TRBV9 and TRBJ2-5, with TRBD2 matching over 9 bases. This CDR3 has 16 amino acids. Germline V lookup: CDR1 SGDLS, CDR2 YYNGEE. The junction had 8 bases not matched to a gene; V was cut back by 0 bases and J by 5 bases. The chain's CDR3 is CASSVEGLAQSETQYF. The CDR3 DNA is TGTGCCAGCAGCGTAGAGGGACTAGCACAGTCGGAGACCCAGTACTTC. The full variable domain, with the rest looked up from reference TRBV9 and TRBJ2-5, is DSGVTQTPKHLITATGQRVTLRCSPRSGDLSVYWYQQSLDQGLQFLIQYYNGEERAKGNILERFSAQQFPDLHSELNLSSLELGDSALYFCASSVEGLAQSETQYFGPGTRLLVL.

This chain connects TRBV4-3 to TRBJ1-2; the D is unclear. Germline V lookup: CDR1 LGHNA, CDR2 YSLEER. The CDR3 runs to 16 residues. Trimming stripped 0 bases from V and 4 bases from J, with 15 bases between. The CDR3 region is CASSQDRALVSYGYTF. CDR3 sequence (DNA): TGCGCCAGCAGCCAAGATCGGGCCCTGGTCTCCTATGGCTACACCTTC.

The chain uses TRBV6-1 and TRBJ2-1; D unresolved. The CDR3 covers 15 residues. Germline V gene lookup returns CDR1 MNHNS and CDR2 SASEGT. The ends were cut back, 7 bases at V and 4 bases at J, with 17 bases in the middle. CDR3 nucleotide sequence: TGTGCCAGCACCCCCCCGGGTAGAATTTACAATGAGCAGTTCTTC. Protein sequence: CASTPPGRIYNEQFF.

This chain joins TRBV9 and TRBJ1-2; the match to TRBD1 covers 8 bases. The CDR3 is 14 residues long. J lost 7 bases, V lost 0 bases, and 5 bases had no gene match. Germline V lookup: CDR1 SGDLS, CDR2 YYNGEE. CDR3 coding DNA: TGTGCCAGCAGCGTAGACAGGGGGAGTTTTGGCTACACCTTC. Its translation: CASSVDRGSFGYTF.